These 12 T cell receptor beta chains share one sample of origin, sequenced in a study of blood T cell repertoires in COVID-19. Sequenced by immunoSEQ multiplex PCR; TCRdb stores in-frame clones only, minus some. The repertoire includes roughly 200,000 clones, roughly 87% of them detected once, and about a tenth sits in the top ten. Input material: PBMCs or T cells enriched from blood (not recorded which). These receptors were obtained from a man aged 18 to 30 with acute COVID-19.

V and J are TRBV27 and TRBJ2-1; tentative D call: TRBD2 (6 bases). This CDR3 has 14 amino acids. The V and J ends lost 3 bases and 7 bases respectively, with 13 bases between them. Per the germline V gene, CDR1 is MNHEY and CDR2 is SMNVEV (reference sequence). The CDR3 DNA reads TGTGCCAGCAGTTTCGGGATGGAGGGGAATGAGCAGTTCTTC. It specifies CASSFGMEGNEQFF.

The V call is TRBV15, the J call TRBJ2-3, with 8 bases lining up with TRBD2. The junction had 7 bases not matched to a gene; V was cut back by 0 bases and J by 2 bases. Germline CDR1 and CDR2: LNHNV and YYDKDF (reference sequence). The CDR3 runs to 17 residues. Here the CDR3 DNA reads TGTGCCACCAGCAGAGACATAGCGGGACACCTCACAGATACGCAGTATTTT. Translating it yields CATSRDIAGHLTDTQYF.

This chain joins TRBV3-1 (or the pseudogene TRBV3-2) and TRBJ2-2, with D unresolved. The V and J ends lost 4 bases and 0 bases respectively, with 6 bases between them. Germline values: CDR1 LGHDT, CDR2 YNNKEL (reference sequence). The CDR3 is made up of 14 amino acids. This CDR3 reads CASSPLANTGELFF. CDR3 DNA: TGTGCCAGCAGCCCCCTAGCGAACACCGGGGAGCTGTTTTTT.

The CDR3 reads CAWSSGQGAGEKLFF. The CDR3 DNA reads TGTGCCTGGAGTTCGGGACAGGGGGCAGGTGAAAAACTGTTTTTT. The chain employs TRBV30 and TRBJ1-4; TRBD1 matches at 12 bases. Germline CDR1 and CDR2: GTSNPN and SVGIG (reference sequence). The V and J ends lost 2 bases and 7 bases, in that order; junction bases with no gene match: 5. This CDR3 region has 15 residues.

The chain carries TRBV6-1 and TRBJ1-6, with 7 bases identical to TRBD1. The CDR3 is 15 residues long. With V trimmed by 2 bases and J by 9 bases, 7 bases remained unmatched. The germline CDR1 and CDR2 sequences are MNHNS and SASEGT. The CDR3 is CASSEFNRGGSPLHF. The CDR3 DNA is TGTGCCAGCAGTGAATTTAACAGGGGCGGTTCACCCCTCCACTTT.

The chain recombines TRBV28 with TRBJ1-4; 9 bases are a match to TRBD1. This CDR3 comprises 15 residues. Germline CDR1 is MDHEN and CDR2 is SYDVKM. With V trimmed by 10 bases and J by 6 bases, 12 bases remained unmatched. The CDR3 loop is CATILNTGGHEKLFF. The CDR3 region has the DNA TGTGCCACCATCCTCAACACAGGGGGCCATGAAAAACTGTTTTTT.

The chain combines TRBV7-9 with TRBJ1-1; D might be TRBD1 (5 bases). V lost 3 bases and J 1 base, leaving 9 bases between the germline ends. In germline, CDR1 is SEHNR, CDR2 FQNEAQ (reference sequence). The CDR3 is 14 residues long. The CDR3 reads CASSLEGTNTEAFF. CDR3 sequence (DNA): TGTGCCAGCAGCTTGGAGGGGACGAACACTGAAGCTTTCTTT. Variable domain in full (rest from reference TRBV7-9 and TRBJ1-1): DTGVSQNPRHKITKRGQNVTFRCDPISEHNRLYWYRQTLGQGPEFLTYFQNEAQLEKSRLLSDRFSAERPKGSFSTLEIQRTEQGDSAMYLCASSLEGTNTEAFFGQGTRLTVV.

The rearrangement links TRBV13 to TRBJ2-3; TRBD1 matches 9 bases. The junction had 8 bases not matched to a gene; V was cut back by 5 bases and J by 5 bases. CDR1 PRHDT and CDR2 FYEKMQ come from the germline V gene (reference sequence). This CDR3 has 15 amino acids. The DNA of the CDR3 is TGTGCCAGCAGCACCGGGACAGGGTTTGTAGATACGCAGTATTTT. Translation: CASSTGTGFVDTQYF. Looking up the rest from reference TRBV13 and TRBJ2-3 gives the full variable domain: AAGVIQSPRHLIKEKRETATLKCYPIPRHDTVYWYQQGPGQDPQFLISFYEKMQSDKGSIPDRFSAQQFSDYHSELNMSSLELGDSALYFCASSTGTGFVDTQYFGPGTRLTVL.

This chain connects TRBV5-6 to TRBJ2-2, with a tentative D call TRBD2 (6 bases). V lost 0 bases and J 3 bases, leaving 15 bases between the germline ends. The CDR3 sequence is 17 residues long. The germline V gene has CDR1 SGHDT and CDR2 YYEEEE. CDR3 loop: CASSLAGGPLYTGELFF. CDR3 nucleotides: TGTGCCAGCAGCTTGGCCGGAGGGCCGCTTTACACCGGGGAGCTGTTTTTT.

V usage is TRBV7-9 and J usage is TRBJ1-1, with D maybe TRBD1 (6 bases). CDR1 is SEHNR, CDR2 FQNEAQ, per germline (reference sequence). This CDR3 region has 13 residues. Trimming pared 5 bases from V and 6 bases from J, leaving 13 bases between. The CDR3: CASSRQDSSEAFF. DNA for the CDR3: TGTGCCAGCAGCCGCCAGGACAGTTCTGAAGCTTTCTTT. The complete variable domain, with remaining parts taken from reference TRBV7-9 and TRBJ1-1, reads DTGVSQNPRHKITKRGQNVTFRCDPISEHNRLYWYRQTLGQGPEFLTYFQNEAQLEKSRLLSDRFSAERPKGSFSTLEIQRTEQGDSAMYLCASSRQDSSEAFFGQGTRLTVV.

The chain joins TRBV28 to TRBJ2-3; 8 nucleotides line up with TRBD2. J was trimmed by 0 bases and V by 5 bases; bases with no gene match: 4. CDR1 and CDR2 from the germline V gene are MDHEN and SYDVKM. The CDR3 consists of 15 residues. CDR3 in amino acids: CASSLSGDSTDTQYF. DNA of the CDR3: TGTGCCAGCAGTCTTAGCGGGGATAGCACAGATACGCAGTATTTT.

CDR3 region: CAWSFGNTGELFF. The DNA of the CDR3 is TGTGCCTGGAGTTTCGGTAACACCGGGGAGCTGTTTTTT. V and J are TRBV30 and TRBJ2-2; D is undetermined. The CDR3 spans 13 residues. Per the germline V gene, CDR1 is GTSNPN and CDR2 is SVGIG (reference sequence). Trimming cost V 2 bases and J 2 bases, with 6 bases left between them.